This T cell receptor (beta chain) was sequenced for a study of regulatory T cells in long-lasting Graves disease. Study-level results: Persistent Graves' patients showed a TCR diversity that was lower than that of newly diagnosed ones. Persistent disease preferred TRBV28, TRBJ1-2 and TRBJ2-5. The study found persistent patients shared more public clonotypes (roughly 3,000) than new patients (nearly 1,000). Rather than thyroid tissue, only peripheral blood underwent study.

Between the trimmed V and J ends, which lost 4 bases and 5 bases, there was a span of 17 bases. Germline V CDR1 and CDR2: SGHRS, YFSETQ. The CDR3 is 15 amino acids. Libraries of TCR beta came from iRepertoire HTBI primers plus Arm-PCR of CDR3 regions. One entry per CDR3 protein, called by TCRdb with MiXCR from the multiplex PCR reads. The repertoire holds approximately 480,000 distinct CDR3 sequences, with under 20% as singletons. Noted time point: newly diagnosed GD, antithyroid drugs for less than 3 months. PBMC RNA served as the TCR library source. This clonotype was counted many times. What it binds is unknown. These records were also assigned to another study, of T cells in Graves' hyperthyroidism and ophthalmopathy.

Here the sequenced sample was peripheral blood mononuclear cells (PBMCs), taken at new diagnosis, from a patient treated with antithyroid drugs. The clonotype comes from a man aged 40-49 years with Graves disease. The gene calls are TRBV5-1 and TRBJ2-3; D may be TRBD2 (6 bases). Here the CDR3 reads CASSAIGGRGDTQYF. The CDR3 nucleotides are TGCGCCAGCAGCGCGATCGGGGGTAGAGGAGATACGCAGTATTTT.